This T cell receptor (beta chain) originates from a study of OX40 agonist ivuxolimab in advanced cancers. Study background: Patients were dosed with the agonistic anti-OX40 (CD134) antibody ivuxolimab. Dose-escalation subjects each had hepatocellular carcinoma, melanoma, renal cell or head and neck cancer. The study, taken as a whole, reports: Some nonresponders additionally presented with little normalized T-cell clonal expansion.

Germline V lookup: CDR1 SGHRS, CDR2 YFSETQ. Trimming at V came to 0 bases and at J to 4 bases, leaving 5 bases not matched to a gene. This CDR3 has 16 amino acids. A word on this clone: Its matching antigen is unknown.

Sequencing was performed with immunoSEQ multiplex PCR; in TCRdb, only in-frame clones are kept and a portion is missing. The data contain around 83,000 clones, about 90% of them singletons. The sequencing used CD4+ or CD8+ T cells sorted from blood, collected in a trial of the OX40 agonist ivuxolimab. This receptor was obtained from an adult with an advanced solid tumor such as melanoma, head and neck, liver or kidney cancer. V is TRBV5-1 and J is TRBJ2-1; 9 bases match TRBD2. CDR3 sequence (DNA): TGCGCCAGCAGCTTGGACGGTAGCGGGAGTTACAATGAGCAGTTCTTC. It codes for CASSLDGSGSYNEQFF.